A single sample gave rise to the 16 T cell receptor beta chains below, sequenced in a study of blood T cell repertoires in COVID-19 (dated by TCRdb to 2019 to 2021). The library was generated by the immunoSEQ multiplex PCR assay. TCRdb retrieved this table from immuneACCESS and kept in-frame rearrangements only. Not all clones are present; in checked studies, unresolved V genes account for under half, and no reason is known for the remainder. This sample gives about 110,000 clones in total; about 88% of them show up just once. The ten largest make up 3% to 4% of the sample. The sequencing input was peripheral blood. These receptors all stem from a woman in her forties or fifties with acute or convalescent COVID-19.

The chain couples TRBV25-1 to TRBJ2-5; no firm D call. V was shortened by 6 bases and J by 1 base, with 9 bases between the two germline ends. The CDR3 is made up of 13 amino acids. The germline V gene has CDR1 MGHDK and CDR2 SYGVNS. CDR3 coding DNA: TGTGCCAGCAGCTTCTACCCCCAAGAGACCCAGTACTTC. Translation gives CASSFYPQETQYF.

The chain carries TRBV28 and TRBJ2-7; TRBD2 agrees at 14 bases. The J segment lost 7 bases and the V segment lost 5 bases, leaving 22 bases of the junction unmatched. The V gene's germline CDR1 is MDHEN and CDR2 SYDVKM. The CDR3 spans 20 residues. This CDR3 reads CASSPPVSLGGLAGVREQYF. Written as DNA, the CDR3 is TGTGCCAGCAGTCCCCCTGTGAGCCTGGGGGGACTAGCGGGAGTCAGGGAGCAGTACTTC. The full variable domain, with the rest looked up from reference TRBV28 and TRBJ2-7, is DVKVTQSSRYLVKRTGEKVFLECVQDMDHENMFWYRQDPGLGLRLIYFSYDVKMKEKGDIPEGYSVSREKKERFSLILESASTNQTSMYLCASSPPVSLGGLAGVREQYFGPGTRLTVT.

This rearrangement joins TRBV19 to TRBJ2-5; TRBD2 matches 13 bases. Looked up from germline, CDR1 is LNHDA and CDR2 is SQIVND (reference sequence). V was pared by 2 bases and J by 5 bases, with 5 bases of the junction left unmatched. This CDR3 comprises 16 residues. The CDR3 bases are TGTGCCAGTAGTATAACGGGACTAGCGGGATTTGAGACCCAGTACTTC. Translating it yields CASSITGLAGFETQYF. The full variable domain, its missing parts supplied by reference TRBV19 and TRBJ2-5, is DGGITQSPKYLFRKEGQNVTLSCEQNLNHDAMYWYRQDPGQGLRLIYYSQIVNDFQKGDIAEGYSVSREKKESFPLTVTSAQKNPTAFYLCASSITGLAGFETQYFGPGTRLLVL.

The chain is built from TRBV3-1 (or the pseudogene TRBV3-2) and TRBJ2-1; no clear D. Trimming stripped 4 bases from V and 6 bases from J, with 7 bases between. Germline V gives CDR1 LGHDT, CDR2 YNNKEL (reference sequence). This CDR3 has 12 residues. CDR3 nucleotides: TGTGCCAGCAGCCGCCGACTCAATGAGCAGTTCTTC. It encodes CASSRRLNEQFF.

The chain combines TRBV27 with TRBJ2-7; no definite D call. This CDR3 region has 16 residues. Per germline, CDR1 MNHEY and CDR2 SMNVEV (reference sequence). V was shortened by 8 bases and J by 1 base, with 21 bases between the two germline ends. For the CDR3, the DNA is TGTGCCAGCCCGCCCCTGAGTAGGCGGCAATCCTACGAGCAGTACTTC. Residues: CASPPLSRRQSYEQYF.

This chain connects TRBV4-1 to TRBJ2-5; 11 bases map to TRBD2. CDR1 is MGHRA, CDR2 YSYEKL, per germline. This CDR3 region has 18 residues. The trim removed 0 bases at V and 5 bases at J, leaving 11 bases unmatched. The CDR3 sequence is CASSQDPSLAGVDETQYF. As DNA, the CDR3 is TGCGCCAGCAGCCAAGATCCCTCACTAGCGGGAGTTGATGAGACCCAGTACTTC.

CDR3 loop: CASSLGDRVVSQETQYF. The CDR3 DNA reads TGTGCCAGCAGCTTAGGAGACAGGGTCGTCTCCCAAGAGACCCAGTACTTC. V gene TRBV7-9 combines with J gene TRBJ2-5; 7 nucleotides match TRBD1. This CDR3 contains 17 residues. The germline gives CDR1 SEHNR, CDR2 FQNEAQ (reference sequence). V lost 1 base to trimming and J lost 1 base; unmatched junction nucleotides: 9.

Comments on this clone: The germline gene is not matched at one end of the junction; a read error may be the cause. The rearrangement joins TRBV2 to TRBJ1-5; 7 bases line up with TRBD1. Germline values: CDR1 SNHLY, CDR2 FYNNEI. This CDR3 is built from 16 residues. The CDR3 here is CASTPDWTGSLVPINF. In DNA form, the CDR3 reads TGTGCCAGCACTCCAGACTGGACAGGATCATTAGTGCCCATTAATTTT. Filled out from reference TRBV2 and TRBJ1-5, the complete variable domain reads EPEVTQTPSHQVTQMGQEVILRCVPISNHLYFYWYRQILGQKVEFLVSFYNNEISEKSEIFDDQFSVERPDGSNFTLKIRSTKLEDSAMYFCASTPDWTGSLVPINFGDGTRLSIL.

The rearrangement uses TRBV3-1 (or the pseudogene TRBV3-2) and TRBJ2-1, with D perhaps TRBD1 (5 bases). The CDR3 is 11 amino acids. Germline V gives CDR1 LGHDT, CDR2 YNNKEL (reference sequence). The V end was cut by 6 bases, the J end by 12 bases, with 12 bases between. The CDR3 region has the DNA TGTGCCAGCAGGAGCCAGGGTGGGCAGTTCTTC. Residues: CASRSQGGQFF.

This clone appeared a few times. The rearrangement uses TRBV5-6 and TRBJ2-5; 12 bases map to TRBD2. CDR1 SGHDT and CDR2 YYEEEE come from the germline V gene. CDR3 length: 16 residues. V lost 4 bases, J lost 4 bases, and 8 bases stayed unmatched. The DNA of the CDR3 is TGTGCCAGCAGCCCTCGACTAGCGGGAGCGGGAGAGACCCAGTACTTC. This gives the protein CASSPRLAGAGETQYF.

This chain connects TRBV6-5 to TRBJ2-3; 8 bases line up with TRBD2. Germline assignment: CDR1 MNHEY and CDR2 SVGAGI. V gave up 5 bases and J gave up 4 bases; unmatched junction bases: 8. The CDR3 is made up of 15 amino acids. The CDR3 DNA follows: TGTGCCAGCAGTCGCACTAGCGGTGGGCCAGATACGCAGTATTTT. Translated: CASSRTSGGPDTQYF.

The chain employs TRBV28 and TRBJ2-7, with TRBD2 identical over 7 bases. The J segment lost 3 bases and the V segment lost 2 bases, leaving 7 bases of the junction unmatched. Germline V CDR1 and CDR2: MDHEN, SYDVKM. CDR3 length: 15 amino acids. CDR3 nucleotides: TGTGCCAGCAGTTTAGGACTAGTGATGGACTACGAGCAGTACTTC. Protein product: CASSLGLVMDYEQYF. Full variable domain (missing parts from reference TRBV28 and TRBJ2-7): DVKVTQSSRYLVKRTGEKVFLECVQDMDHENMFWYRQDPGLGLRLIYFSYDVKMKEKGDIPEGYSVSREKKERFSLILESASTNQTSMYLCASSLGLVMDYEQYFGPGTRLTVT.

The chain employs TRBV5-1 and TRBJ2-2; 7 positions match TRBD2. The trim removed 2 bases at V and 0 bases at J, leaving 4 bases unmatched. This CDR3 spans 16 amino acids. From germline, CDR1 is SGHRS and CDR2 YFSETQ. In DNA, the CDR3 is TGCGCCAGCAGCTTCGGGGGGTTCGCGAACACCGGGGAGCTGTTTTTT. Protein: CASSFGGFANTGELFF.

The CDR3 DNA reads as TGTGCCAGCAGTGAAGCGATCCAAGGGGATGAAAAACTGTTTTTT. It yields the protein CASSEAIQGDEKLFF. The J gene is TRBJ1-4, the V gene TRBV6-1; a weak D match, TRBD1 (5 bases). The V gene's germline CDR1 is MNHNS and CDR2 SASEGT. This CDR3 comprises 15 residues. V was trimmed by 0 bases and J by 6 bases, leaving 11 bases between them.

The chain links TRBV7-2 to TRBJ2-2, with 10 positions matching TRBD2. CDR1 and CDR2 from the germline V gene are SGHTA and FQGNSA. The V gene end was trimmed by 5 bases and the J gene end by 8 bases; junction bases not matched to a gene: 11. CDR3 length: 16 residues. The CDR3 loop is CASSPSLLAGVGELFF. DNA of the CDR3: TGTGCCAGCAGCCCCTCCCTGCTAGCGGGAGTAGGGGAGCTGTTTTTT.

This sequence joins TRBV29-1 and TRBJ2-1; 7 bases fit TRBD2. Looked up from germline, CDR1 is SQVTM and CDR2 is ANQGSEA. There are 15 residues in the CDR3. V dropped 7 bases and J dropped 5; count of bases not matched to a gene: 14. CDR3 DNA: TGCAGCGCCCGCGGAGGGGAGCGGGGACACAATGAGCAGTTCTTC. Translation gives CSARGGERGHNEQFF.